This entry is about one T cell receptor beta chain. The data stem from a study of T cells after yellow fever vaccination. The CDR3 contains 20 residues. Germline assignment: CDR1 ENHRY and CDR2 SYGVKD. Trimming took off 2 bases at V and 0 bases at J, with 23 bases between the two ends. TCRdb processed the 5' RACE reads anew with MiXCR; each CDR3 protein has one entry. The sample lists about 510,000 distinct CDR3 sequences; 20% to 25% were seen once. The J gene is TRBJ2-1, the V gene TRBV10-3, with D perhaps TRBD2 (6 bases). This sample comprised PBMCs, obtained about 21 days after the first yellow fever vaccination. This TCR came from a man in his late teens or twenties who received the YFV17D yellow fever vaccine. CDR3 in amino acids: CAISEPTVLAGRSSYNEQFF. As DNA, the CDR3 is TGTGCCATCAGTGAGCCCACGGTATTGGCAGGGAGGAGCTCCTACAATGAGCAGTTCTTC.